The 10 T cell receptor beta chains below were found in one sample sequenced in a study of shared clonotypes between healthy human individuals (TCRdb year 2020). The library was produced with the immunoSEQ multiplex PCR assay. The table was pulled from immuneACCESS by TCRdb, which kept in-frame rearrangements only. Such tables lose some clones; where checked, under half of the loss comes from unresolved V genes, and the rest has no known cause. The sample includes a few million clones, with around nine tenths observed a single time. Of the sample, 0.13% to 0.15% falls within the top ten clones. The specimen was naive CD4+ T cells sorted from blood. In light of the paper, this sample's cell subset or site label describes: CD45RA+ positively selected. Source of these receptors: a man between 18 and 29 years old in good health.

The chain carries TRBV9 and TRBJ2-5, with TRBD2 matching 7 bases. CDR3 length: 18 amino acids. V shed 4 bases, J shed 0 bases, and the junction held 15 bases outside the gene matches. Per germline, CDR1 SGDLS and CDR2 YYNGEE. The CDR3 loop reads CASSPLLHRAGNQETQYF. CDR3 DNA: TGTGCCAGCAGCCCCTTGTTGCACAGAGCGGGGAACCAAGAGACCCAGTACTTC.

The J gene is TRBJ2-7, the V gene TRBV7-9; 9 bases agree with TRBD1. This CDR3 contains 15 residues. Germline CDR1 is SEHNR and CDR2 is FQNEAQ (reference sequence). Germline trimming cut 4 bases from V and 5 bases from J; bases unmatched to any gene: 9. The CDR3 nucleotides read TGTGCCAGCAGCTCTTGGGACAGGGCAGACCACGAGCAGTACTTC. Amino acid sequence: CASSSWDRADHEQYF.

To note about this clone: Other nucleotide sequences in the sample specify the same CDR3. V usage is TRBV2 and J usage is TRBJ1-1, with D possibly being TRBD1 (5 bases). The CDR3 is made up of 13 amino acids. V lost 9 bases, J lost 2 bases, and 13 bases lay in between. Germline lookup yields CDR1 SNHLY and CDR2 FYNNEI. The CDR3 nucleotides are TGTGCCAGTTCTTTGGACACAAACACTGAAGCTTTCTTT. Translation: CASSLDTNTEAFF.

In DNA, the CDR3 is TGTGCCAGCAGCTGGGACAGGGTAGCCTACAATGAGCAGTTCTTC. Translating gives CASSWDRVAYNEQFF. The genes are TRBV5-4 and TRBJ2-1; TRBD1 aligns across 9 bases. Losses at the gene ends were 3 bases for V and 2 bases for J; bases not matched to a gene: 3. This CDR3 contains 15 residues. Per germline, CDR1 SGHNT and CDR2 YYREEE (reference sequence).

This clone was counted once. This CDR3 is CASSTQGLEAFF. The CDR3 DNA sequence: TGCGCCAGCAGCACTCAGGGGTTAGAAGCTTTCTTT. This rearrangement joins TRBV5-1 to TRBJ1-1; D perhaps matches TRBD1 (6 bases). Trimming removed 4 bases from V and 8 bases from J, with 12 bases in between. CDR3 length: 12 amino acids. CDR1 SGHRS and CDR2 YFSETQ come from the germline V gene.

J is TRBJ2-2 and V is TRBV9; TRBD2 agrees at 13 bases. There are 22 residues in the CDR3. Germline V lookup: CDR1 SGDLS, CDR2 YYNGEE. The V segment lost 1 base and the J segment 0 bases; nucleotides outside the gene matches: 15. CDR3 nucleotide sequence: TGTGCCAGCAGCGTAAAGGGTCTGCCACCGGGACTAGCGGGGCCGAACACCGGGGAGCTGTTTTTT. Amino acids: CASSVKGLPPGLAGPNTGELFF.

CDR3 region: CASSLGALSSYNEQFF. CDR3 nucleotide sequence: TGTGCCAGCAGTTTGGGGGCCCTGAGCTCCTACAATGAGCAGTTCTTC. The chain recombines TRBV28 with TRBJ2-1, with D perhaps TRBD1 (6 bases). The CDR3 has 16 amino acids. Germline lookup yields CDR1 MDHEN and CDR2 SYDVKM. V lost 3 bases, J lost 0 bases, and 12 bases lay in between.

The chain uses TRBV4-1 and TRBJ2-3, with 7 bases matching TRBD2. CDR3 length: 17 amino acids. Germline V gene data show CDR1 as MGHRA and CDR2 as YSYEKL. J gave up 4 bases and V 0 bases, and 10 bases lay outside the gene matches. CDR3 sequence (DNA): TGCGCCAGCAGCCAAGATAAATCCCAGCGGGGCGCAGATACGCAGTATTTT. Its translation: CASSQDKSQRGADTQYF.

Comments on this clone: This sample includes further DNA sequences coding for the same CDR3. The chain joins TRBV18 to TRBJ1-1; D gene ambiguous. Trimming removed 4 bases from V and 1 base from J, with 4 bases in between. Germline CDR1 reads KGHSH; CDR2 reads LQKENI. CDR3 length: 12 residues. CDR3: CASSQANTEAFF. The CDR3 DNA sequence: TGTGCCAGCTCACAGGCGAACACTGAAGCTTTCTTT.

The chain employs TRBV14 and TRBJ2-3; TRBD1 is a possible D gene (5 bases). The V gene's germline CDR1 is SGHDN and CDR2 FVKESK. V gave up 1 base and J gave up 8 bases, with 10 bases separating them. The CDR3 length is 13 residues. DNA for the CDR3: TGTGCCAGCAGCCAAGGGGTAGGGGCTACGCAGTATTTT. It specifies CASSQGVGATQYF.